A single TCR beta chain is shown here with its context. What it binds is unknown. The sample comes from a study of CD8+CD57+ T cells in acquired aplastic anemia. Background on the study: DNA recovered from sorted CD4+ and CD8+ cells had a mean of approximately 3.2 ug. Findings of the study overall: Overlapping CD8+ CDR3 repertoires of patients and controls contained approximately 28 shared sequences. Researchers reported that CD8+ Simpson's diversity was not significantly different in patients versus controls.

All patients picked for sequencing had shown, by flow cytometry, an expansion of CD8+CD57+ cells. V was pared by 7 bases and J by 3 bases, with 7 bases between. Germline CDR1 and CDR2: SNHLY and FYNNEI. The CDR3 sequence is 13 residues long. The template for TCR beta VDJ and CDR3 sequence profiling was genomic DNA. TCRdb redid the calling of the reads with MiXCR, one entry per CDR3 protein. The table lists approximately 300,000 distinct CDR3 sequences, around three fifths of them singletons. This clonotype was sampled from a human donor with aplastic anemia. Sample: sorted CD4+, CD8+, or CD8+CD57+ T cells (not recorded which) from PBMCs. This rearrangement joins TRBV2 to TRBJ1-6, with D uncertain. The CDR3 DNA reads TGTGCCAGCAAGGAGAGCTATAATTCACCCCTCCACTTT. Protein: CASKESYNSPLHF.